A selection of T cell receptor beta chains follows, all from one sample in a study of blood T cell repertoires in COVID-19. The protocol was immunoSEQ multiplex PCR, while the TCRdb copy is restricted to in-frame clones and leaves out a portion. This table holds about 270,000 clones, approximately 86% found once. The specimen sequenced was peripheral blood. The receptors were gathered from a man aged 35-49 years with active or convalescent COVID-19. The CDR3 runs from the conserved cysteine through the conserved F or W. A D gene is named only where the DNA matches it firmly. Where a row states a size, it is once, few, many or the class of an expanded clone; other rows omit it.

d_call j_call v_call clone_size cdr3_nt cdr3_aa
TRBD1 TRBJ1-1 TRBV4-1 - TGCGCCAGCAGCCAACCGACAGGGCCGAACACTGAAGCTTTCTTT CASSQPTGPNTEAFF
- TRBJ1-1 TRBV12-3/TRBV12-4 - TGTGCCAGCAGTTTCCCAGGGCTTGAAGCTTTCTTT CASSFPGLEAFF
- TRBJ2-7 TRBV5-8 - TGTGCCAGCAGCCTCGAGGGAATCTACGAGCAGTACTTC CASSLEGIYEQYF
- TRBJ1-1 TRBV29-1 - TGCAGCGTTGATGAGGGATTGAACACTGAAGCTTTCTTT CSVDEGLNTEAFF
TRBD1 TRBJ2-7 TRBV4-2 - TGTGCCGCCTCCTTGGGGACAGGGGTATCCGAGCAGTACTTC CAASLGTGVSEQYF
- TRBJ2-7 TRBV14 - TGTGCCAGCAGCCAGGGGCTAGGATCCTACGAGCAGTACTTC CASSQGLGSYEQYF
TRBD2 TRBJ2-3 TRBV27 - TGTGCCAGCAGCTCCTTGGCGCGGGAGGGCGATACGCAGTATTTT CASSSLAREGDTQYF
- TRBJ2-3 TRBV9 - TGTGCCAGCAGCGAGGGAGTCCCCACAGATACGCAGTATTTT CASSEGVPTDTQYF
- TRBJ1-1 TRBV20-1 - TGCAGTGCTAGTATGTACGGCACTGAAGCTTTCTTT CSASMYGTEAFF
- TRBJ1-6 TRBV5-4 - TGTGCCAGCAGCTTGGACCCTCCTGGGACTACGAATTCACCCCTCCACTTT CASSLDPPGTTNSPLHF
TRBD1 TRBJ2-1 TRBV3-1/TRBV3-2 few TGTGCCAGCAGCCAAGAAGGGACAGGGGGCAATGAGCAGTTCTTC CASSQEGTGGNEQFF
- TRBJ1-5 TRBV4-1 few TGCGCCAGCAGCCAAGAGTCTCGTCAGCCCCAGCATTTT CASSQESRQPQHF
- TRBJ2-3 TRBV3-1/TRBV3-2 - TGTGCCAGCAGCCAATTGTTGGACAGCGGATTGGATACGCAGTATTTT CASSQLLDSGLDTQYF
TRBD1 TRBJ1-2 TRBV13 - TGTGCCAGCAGCTTCGGGACAGCCAGGGGCTACACCTTC CASSFGTARGYTF
TRBD1 TRBJ2-1 TRBV5-4 - TGTGCCAGCAGCTTGCGGACAGGGAGGTTTGATGAGCAGTTCTTC CASSLRTGRFDEQFF
- TRBJ1-6 TRBV5-4 - TGTGCCAGCAGCTTGGCCGGGGGGAGCAATTCACCCCTCCACTTT CASSLAGGSNSPLHF
TRBD1 TRBJ1-5 TRBV10-3 - TGTGCCATCAGTGGTTCGACAGGGGACAATCAGCCCCAGCATTTT CAISGSTGDNQPQHF
TRBD1 TRBJ2-1 TRBV9 - TGTGCCAGCAGACCCGGGACAGGAGTAAACAATGAGCAGTTCTTC CASRPGTGVNNEQFF
- TRBJ1-5 TRBV10-2 - TGCGCCAGCAGTGAGTCAGGGGATGGCCAGCCCCAGCATTTT CASSESGDGQPQHF
- TRBJ1-3 TRBV30 - TGTGCCTGGAGTGTATCAGGAAACACCATATATTTT CAWSVSGNTIYF
TRBD2 TRBJ2-3 TRBV5-1 - TGCGCCAGCAGCTTGCCTAGCGGGAGGGAGACAGATACGCAGTATTTT CASSLPSGRETDTQYF
- TRBJ1-5 TRBV30 - TGTGCCTGGACCGGGGGGGTAAATCAGCCCCAGCATTTT CAWTGGVNQPQHF
- TRBJ1-5 TRBV5-6 - TGTGCCAGCAGCCCGCAGGGTGGCGATCAGCCCCAGCATTTT CASSPQGGDQPQHF
- TRBJ1-2 TRBV18 - TGTGCCAGCTCAGCCGAACGGATCAAGGAGCACACCTTC CASSAERIKEHTF
- TRBJ2-3 TRBV11-1 - TGTGCCAGCAGCTCCCCCGGAGCTGACACAGATACGCAGTATTTT CASSSPGADTDTQYF
- TRBJ1-4 TRBV7-8 - TGTGCCAGCAGCTTAGCCACCCAGGGGAATGAAAAACTGTTTTTT CASSLATQGNEKLFF
- TRBJ1-3 TRBV10-1 - TGCGCCAGCAGTGAGAGACAGTCCTCTGGAAACACCATATATTTT CASSERQSSGNTIYF
- TRBJ1-5 TRBV15 - TGTGCCACCAGCAGCTCACTTACCGGGACACTTAACATCAATCAGCCCCAGCATTTT CATSSSLTGTLNINQPQHF
TRBD1 TRBJ2-7 TRBV19 - TGTGCCAGTAGATCGACAGGGGACTACGAGCAGTACTTC CASRSTGDYEQYF
- TRBJ1-6 TRBV11-3 - TGTGCCAGCAGCTTAGATAGGGGTACGGCCCTCCACTTT CASSLDRGTALHF
TRBD2 TRBJ2-7 TRBV5-1 few TGCGCCAGCAGCCCGACTAGCCCAAGCTCCTACGAGCAGTACTTC CASSPTSPSSYEQYF
TRBD2 TRBJ2-2 TRBV27 few TGTGCCAGCAGTCTCGGACTAGCGGGGGCCCTGAACACCGGGGAGCTGTTTTTT CASSLGLAGALNTGELFF
- TRBJ1-2 TRBV10-3 - TGTGCCATCAGTGAGGTCGTGGGGCGGATCTATGGCTACACCTTC CAISEVVGRIYGYTF
- TRBJ1-4 TRBV7-2 - TGTGCCAGCAACAGAGACAGGAATGAAAAACTGTTTTTT CASNRDRNEKLFF